The clone carrying this TCR beta chain was seen more than once but under ten times. The target antigen is unknown. Looked up from germline, CDR1 is DFQATT and CDR2 is SNEGSKA (reference sequence). V shed 3 bases, J shed 2 bases, and the junction held 3 bases outside the gene matches. This CDR3 has 13 amino acids. Primers used in a second PCR of roughly 6 to 11 cycles were a sample-barcoded 5' primer and a J-beta primer mix. TCRdb passed the 5' RACE reads through MiXCR, listing each CDR3 protein once. The sample yields fewer than 1,000,000 distinct CDR3 sequences, around 42% seen once. Donors were healthy Caucasian individuals from Russia aged about 6 to 100. Ten milliliters of peripheral blood were drawn from each donor. Samples had at least 6.5 million PBMCs isolated from them. These data belong to a study of blood T cells in healthy people across ages. Study-wide points: While age rose, TCR beta diversity per million T cells dropped in a roughly linear way.

This clonotype originated in a man in his 60s in good health. The chain is built from TRBV20-1 and TRBJ2-5, with 7 bases aligning to TRBD2. Specimen: blood. As DNA, the CDR3 is TGCAGTGCTAGCGGGGGGAAGCAAGAGACCCAGTACTTC. Translated: CSASGGKQETQYF.